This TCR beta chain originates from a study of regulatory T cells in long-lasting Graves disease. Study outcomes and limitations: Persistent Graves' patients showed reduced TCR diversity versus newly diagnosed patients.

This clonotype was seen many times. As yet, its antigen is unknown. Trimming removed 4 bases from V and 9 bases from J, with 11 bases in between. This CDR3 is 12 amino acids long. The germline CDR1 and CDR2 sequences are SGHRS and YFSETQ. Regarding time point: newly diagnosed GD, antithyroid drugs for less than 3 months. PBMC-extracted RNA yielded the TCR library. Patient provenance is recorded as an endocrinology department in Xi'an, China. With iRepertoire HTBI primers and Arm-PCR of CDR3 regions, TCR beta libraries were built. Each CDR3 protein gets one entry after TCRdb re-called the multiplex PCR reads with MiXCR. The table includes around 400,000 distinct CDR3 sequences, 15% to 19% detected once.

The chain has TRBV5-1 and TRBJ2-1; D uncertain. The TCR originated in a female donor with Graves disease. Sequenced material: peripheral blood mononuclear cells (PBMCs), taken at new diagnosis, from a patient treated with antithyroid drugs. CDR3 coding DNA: TGCGCCAGCAGCCCGGCGCCGGGTGAGCAGTTCTTC. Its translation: CASSPAPGEQFF.